This TCR beta chain came from a study of cytomegalovirus exposure and HLA in healthy donors. Study at large: An early release of data contained around 80 million unique TCRs, which came from HLA-typed donors.

Germline CDR1 MRHNA, CDR2 SNTAGT. The CDR3 contains 14 residues. Germline trimming cut 5 bases from V and 7 bases from J; bases unmatched to any gene: 5. Concerning this clone itself: Its antigen is still unknown.

Whole-study findings and limits: With further analysis later on, most CMV-associated TCR beta chains appeared HLA-restricted. Excluded: some indistinguishable V segments such as TRBV6-2 and TRBV6-3.

Primers for the PCR totalled 60 Vbeta and 13 Jbeta. Using immunoSEQ multiplex PCR, the repertoire was profiled, and TCRdb retains in-frame clones only, with some absent. Here the sample spans more than 150,000 clones, 82% being singletons. The receptor's source is a woman aged 45-65 years in good health and CMV-seropositive. The gene calls are TRBV6-4 and TRBJ1-6, with TRBD1 identical over 7 bases. The specimen sequenced was PBMCs. The CDR3 DNA sequence: TGTGCCAGCAGTCAGGGGGTGCAGAATTCACCCCTCCACTTT. Translating gives CASSQGVQNSPLHF.